The rows below give T cell receptor beta chains drawn from one sample of a study of CD8 T cells in Susac syndrome. Using its own MiXCR run on the immunoSEQ multiplex PCR reads, TCRdb lists one record per CDR3 protein. Of approximately 300,000 distinct CDR3 sequences in the sample, over 75% are singletons; the top ten hold around 0.18%. Input material: CD8+ T cells from PBMCs. The receptors shown here come from a human donor with multiple sclerosis. The CDR3 runs from the conserved cysteine through the conserved F or W. The D gene is left open where the match is weak. Where a row states a size, it is once, few, many or the class of an expanded clone; other rows omit it.

j_gene | abundance | v_gene | d_gene | CDR3aa | CDR3nt
TRBJ2-7 | - | TRBV3-1 | - | CASSQGGIVVYEQYF | TGTGCCAGCAGCCAAGGCGGGATAGTCGTCTACGAGCAGTACTTC
TRBJ2-1 | - | TRBV7-2 | - | CASSLDGTPPIDEQFF | TGTGCCAGCAGCTTGGACGGGACTCCGCCAATAGATGAGCAGTTCTTC
TRBJ1-1 | - | TRBV29-1 | - | CSVGSGMNTEAFF | TGCAGCGTCGGCTCGGGGATGAACACTGAAGCTTTCTTT
TRBJ1-5 | - | TRBV4-3 | - | CASSQDASVPSNQPQHF | TGCGCCAGCAGCCAAGATGCATCGGTCCCATCTAATCAGCCCCAGCATTTT
TRBJ1-2 | few | TRBV6-1 | - | CASTAVTNYGYTF | TGTGCCAGCACCGCCGTGACTAACTATGGCTACACCTTC
TRBJ2-5 | - | TRBV7-3 | - | CASSSLPQETQYF | TGTGCCAGCAGCTCCCTGCCCCAAGAGACCCAGTACTTC
TRBJ2-2 | - | TRBV7-9 | - | CASSLNRWGINTGELFF | TGTGCCAGCAGCTTAAATCGGTGGGGTATCAATACCGGGGAGCTGTTTTTT
TRBJ1-6 | - | TRBV9 | TRBD1 | CASSPRGLDNPPLHF | TGTGCCAGCAGCCCCAGGGGGCTGGATAATCCACCCCTCCACTTT
TRBJ1-5 | - | TRBV6-1 | - | CASRQGSEPQHF | TGTGCCAGCAGGCAGGGAAGCGAGCCCCAGCATTTT
TRBJ2-2 | - | TRBV4-2 | TRBD1 | CASSPDRGLGELFF | TGTGCCAGCAGTCCTGACAGGGGGCTCGGGGAGCTGTTTTTT
TRBJ1-5 | - | TRBV28 | TRBD1 | CASEGRQGFQPQHF | TGTGCCAGTGAGGGGCGACAGGGGTTCCAGCCCCAGCATTTT
TRBJ2-5 | - | TRBV12-5 | TRBD1 | CASGLAGGGEVFKETQYF | TGTGCTAGTGGTTTGGCAGGGGGCGGAGAAGTTTTCAAAGAGACCCAGTACTTC
TRBJ2-1 | - | TRBV3-1 | TRBD2 | CASSPGTSGGAAKFF | TGTGCCAGCAGCCCCGGGACTAGCGGGGGGGCCGCAAAGTTCTTC
TRBJ2-1 | - | TRBV27 | TRBD2 | CAISRGTSGGYNEQFF | TGTGCCATCAGTCGCGGGACTAGCGGGGGATACAATGAGCAGTTCTTC
TRBJ2-3 | - | TRBV30 | - | CAWTPGTTGADTQYF | TGTGCCTGGACGCCAGGAACCACTGGGGCAGATACGCAGTATTTT
TRBJ2-1 | - | TRBV5-4 | TRBD2 | CASSLGAGGNNEQFF | TGTGCCAGCAGCTTGGGAGCGGGGGGGAACAATGAGCAGTTCTTC
TRBJ2-1 | - | TRBV30 | - | CAWSAYNEQFF | TGTGCCTGGAGTGCCTACAATGAGCAGTTCTTC
TRBJ2-7 | once | TRBV20-1 | - | CSAYPQGGSPLPYEQYF | TGCAGTGCCTACCCCCAAGGGGGGAGCCCTCTTCCCTACGAGCAGTACTTC
TRBJ2-1 | - | TRBV29-1 | - | CSGRGDEQFF | TGCAGCGGGAGGGGGGATGAGCAGTTCTTC
TRBJ2-1 | - | TRBV29-1 | TRBD2 | CSVEGLAGNEQFF | TGCAGCGTTGAGGGACTAGCAGGGAATGAGCAGTTCTTC
TRBJ2-1 | - | TRBV20-1 | - | CSASLGGAEQFF | TGCAGTGCTAGTCTGGGGGGGGCTGAGCAGTTCTTC
TRBJ2-5 | - | TRBV5-4 | TRBD1 | CASSEGTAKETQYF | TGTGCCAGCAGCGAGGGGACAGCTAAAGAGACCCAGTACTTC
TRBJ2-7 | - | TRBV5-4 | TRBD2 | CASSLGTSGGRGVGYEQYF | TGTGCCAGCAGCTTGGGGACTAGCGGGGGGCGCGGAGTGGGCTACGAGCAGTACTTC
TRBJ2-1 | once | TRBV12-5 | - | CASGLGRSQLQFF | TGTGCTAGTGGTTTGGGACGTTCCCAATTGCAGTTCTTC
TRBJ1-1 | - | TRBV6-5 | TRBD1 | CASSYFRDSLMNTEAFF | TGTGCCAGCAGTTACTTCCGGGACAGCCTTATGAACACTGAAGCTTTCTTT
TRBJ1-1 | - | TRBV10-3 | - | CAISEGGVNTEAFF | TGTGCCATCAGTGAAGGGGGAGTGAACACTGAAGCTTTCTTT
TRBJ2-7 | - | TRBV5-6 | - | CASSLPGAYEQYF | TGTGCCAGCAGCTTACCGGGAGCATACGAGCAGTACTTC
TRBJ2-3 | - | TRBV9 | - | CACSVYGGVTDTQYF | TGTGCCTGCAGCGTCTACGGCGGAGTCACAGATACGCAGTATTTT
TRBJ1-6 | - | TRBV12-3/TRBV12-4 | - | CASTLGAGLFNSPLHF | TGTGCCAGCACCCTAGGGGCCGGACTCTTTAATTCACCCCTCCACTTT
TRBJ2-2 | - | TRBV19 | - | CASTLLAANTGELFF | TGTGCCAGTACTTTACTAGCAGCAAACACCGGGGAGCTGTTTTTT
TRBJ2-5 | - | TRBV7-6 | TRBD2 | CASSPISGKETQYF | TGTGCCAGCAGCCCAATAAGCGGGAAAGAGACCCAGTACTTC
TRBJ2-2 | once | TRBV29-1 | - | CSVVGRGTGELFF | TGCAGCGTTGTTGGGCGGGGAACCGGGGAGCTGTTTTTT
TRBJ2-2 | - | TRBV19 | TRBD2 | CASSRLAVNTGELFF | TGTGCCAGTAGTCGTCTAGCGGTTAACACCGGGGAGCTGTTTTTT
TRBJ2-1 | few | TRBV6-5 | TRBD2 | CASSYATSGRSYNEQFF | TGTGCCAGCAGTTATGCGACTAGCGGGAGGTCCTACAATGAGCAGTTCTTC
TRBJ2-1 | - | TRBV12-5 | TRBD2 | CASGPSGTSLIF | TGTGCTAGTGGACCCTCCGGGACTAGCTTAATCTTC
TRBJ2-1 | - | TRBV5-4 | TRBD2 | CASSLSGGSEQFF | TGTGCCAGCAGCTTGTCGGGAGGGAGTGAGCAGTTCTTC
TRBJ1-2 | once | TRBV19 | - | CASSAWIGFTYGYTF | TGTGCCAGTAGTGCATGGATTGGGTTTACCTATGGCTACACCTTC
TRBJ2-3 | - | TRBV5-6 | - | CASSLVHTQYF | TGTGCCAGCAGCTTGGTGCATACGCAGTATTTT
TRBJ2-1 | - | TRBV27 | - | CASSLLSPAGSSYNEQFF | TGTGCCAGCAGCCTATTATCGCCGGCGGGAAGCTCCTACAATGAGCAGTTCTTC
TRBJ2-4 | - | TRBV29-1 | - | CSVSNSGVNIQYF | TGCAGCGTTTCCAATTCTGGGGTAAACATTCAGTACTTC
TRBJ2-7 | - | TRBV29-1 | - | CSGRSPETYEQYF | TGCAGCGGCCGATCGCCAGAGACCTACGAGCAGTACTTC
TRBJ2-1 | once | TRBV28 | TRBD2 | CASTGLAGLGQFF | TGTGCCAGCACGGGACTAGCGGGGTTGGGGCAGTTCTTC
TRBJ1-2 | - | TRBV29-1 | - | CSVGAQTSYYGYTF | TGCAGCGTGGGGGCTCAGACATCTTACTATGGCTACACCTTC
TRBJ2-7 | - | TRBV27 | - | CASSSTVLSYEQYF | TGTGCCAGCAGTTCTACCGTACTCTCCTACGAGCAGTACTTC
TRBJ2-2 | - | TRBV6-6 | - | CASSYLKGNTGELFF | TGTGCCAGCAGTTATCTGAAAGGGAACACCGGGGAGCTGTTTTTT
TRBJ2-2 | - | TRBV13 | - | CASSLGLTSTGELFF | TGTGCCAGCAGCTTAGGCCTTACCAGCACCGGGGAGCTGTTTTTT
TRBJ2-7 | - | TRBV19 | TRBD2 | CASPSTTQTSPRTYEQYF | TGTGCCAGTCCGAGCACCACACAGACTAGCCCAAGGACCTACGAGCAGTACTTC
TRBJ2-3 | - | TRBV4-1 | TRBD2 | CASSPGGLEGTDTQYF | TGCGCCAGCAGCCCGGGGGGATTAGAGGGCACAGATACGCAGTATTTT
TRBJ1-1 | - | TRBV6-5 | - | CASSYSGSGGTEAFF | TGTGCCAGCAGTTACTCGGGAAGCGGCGGGACTGAAGCTTTCTTT
TRBJ2-7 | - | TRBV5-1 | TRBD2 | CASSSGTSEEQYF | TGCGCCAGCAGCTCCGGGACTAGCGAGGAGCAGTACTTC
TRBJ1-1 | - | TRBV29-1 | - | CSVSDGIEAFF | TGCAGCGTATCGGACGGGATTGAAGCTTTCTTT
TRBJ2-5 | - | TRBV7-8 | TRBD1 | CASSLRADRGKETQYF | TGTGCCAGCAGCTTAAGGGCGGACAGGGGGAAGGAGACCCAGTACTTC
TRBJ1-2 | - | TRBV7-9 | TRBD1 | CASSFQGDRQGYTF | TGTGCCAGCAGTTTTCAGGGGGATCGTCAGGGCTACACCTTC
TRBJ2-7 | - | TRBV24-1 | TRBD2 | CATSDRTRTYEQYF | TGTGCCACCAGTGACCGGACTAGGACCTACGAGCAGTACTTC